These T cell receptor beta chains were read from a single sample in a study of cytomegalovirus exposure and HLA in healthy donors. Data came from immunoSEQ multiplex PCR; TCRdb stores just in-frame clones and leaves some out. The sample lists 160,000 or so clones, roughly three quarters occurring once. Sequencing was carried out using PBMCs. These receptors all come from a man between 18 and 29 years old in good health and CMV-seropositive. Both conserved end residues are part of each CDR3. The D gene is left open where the match is weak. Part of the rows lack a size; the others show once, few, many or a class for expanded clones.

v_gene	abundance	d_gene	j_gene	CDR3aa	CDR3nt
TRBV30	-	TRBD2	TRBJ2-1	CAWRGRTSGNEQFF	TGTGCCTGGAGGGGCCGGACTAGTGGAAATGAGCAGTTCTTC
TRBV5-1	-	TRBD2	TRBJ2-3	CASRPLAAETDTQYF	TGCGCCAGCAGACCACTAGCGGCTGAAACAGATACGCAGTATTTT
TRBV10-3	-	-	TRBJ2-1	CAILGETYNEQFF	TGTGCCATCTTAGGGGAAACCTACAATGAGCAGTTCTTC
TRBV4-1	-	-	TRBJ1-1	CASSPAGGWGTEAFF	TGCGCCAGCAGCCCCGCTGGAGGTTGGGGCACTGAAGCTTTCTTT
TRBV21-1	once	-	TRBJ2-7	CASSKRGQNYEQYF	TGTGCCAGCAGCAAAAGGGGCCAGAACTACGAGCAGTACTTC
TRBV9	-	TRBD2	TRBJ2-2	CASSVVLAEDTGELFF	TGTGCCAGCAGCGTAGTTCTAGCGGAGGACACCGGGGAGCTGTTTTTT
TRBV4-2	few	TRBD2	TRBJ2-1	CASSPLWTSGDNEQFF	TGTGCCAGCAGCCCACTATGGACTAGCGGAGACAATGAGCAGTTCTTC
TRBV5-4	-	-	TRBJ2-3	CASSLGAGRATDTQYF	TGTGCCAGCAGCTTGGGGGCAGGGCGAGCCACAGATACGCAGTATTTT
TRBV5-3	few	TRBD1	TRBJ2-5	CARSPGQGQWETQYF	TGTGCCAGAAGCCCGGGACAGGGGCAGTGGGAGACCCAGTACTTC
TRBV27	few	-	TRBJ1-1	CASSQGFINTEAFF	TGTGCCAGCAGCCAGGGGTTTATTAACACTGAAGCTTTCTTT
TRBV27	-	TRBD2	TRBJ2-3	CASRRRGTSTDTQYF	TGTGCCAGCCGTCGGCGGGGGACTAGCACAGATACGCAGTATTTT
TRBV9	once	-	TRBJ1-1	CASSANSDSYTEAFF	TGTGCCAGCAGCGCTAACTCGGACAGCTACACTGAAGCTTTCTTT
TRBV30	few	-	TRBJ1-3	CAWSAGNTIYF	TGTGCCTGGAGCGCTGGAAACACCATATATTTT
TRBV5-1	-	TRBD2	TRBJ2-2	CASRVAGGNTGELFF	TGCGCCAGCCGAGTAGCGGGGGGGAACACCGGGGAGCTGTTTTTT
TRBV19	-	TRBD2	TRBJ2-3	CALDAGGDTQYF	TGTGCCCTCGATGCGGGAGGAGATACGCAGTATTTT
TRBV5-1	once	-	TRBJ1-4	CASSVTRGSNEKLFF	TGCGCCAGCAGCGTGACTAGGGGATCTAATGAAAAACTGTTTTTT
TRBV2	-	-	TRBJ2-7	CASEGLRPDEQYF	TGTGCCAGCGAGGGACTTAGGCCGGACGAGCAGTACTTC
TRBV14	-	TRBD1	TRBJ2-2	CASSQSGTGGTGELFF	TGTGCCAGCAGCCAGTCCGGGACAGGGGGGACCGGGGAGCTGTTTTTT
TRBV19	-	TRBD1	TRBJ1-1	CASRDRGNTEAFF	TGTGCCAGTAGAGACAGGGGGAACACTGAAGCTTTCTTT
TRBV9	-	TRBD2	TRBJ2-1	CASSVGGAGGYNEQFF	TGTGCCAGCAGCGTAGGAGGAGCGGGAGGTTACAATGAGCAGTTCTTC
TRBV5-6	-	-	TRBJ1-5	CASSHTKTGPNQPQHF	TGTGCCAGCAGCCATACTAAGACAGGCCCCAATCAGCCCCAGCATTTT
TRBV9	few	-	TRBJ2-4	CASSEPQASGEAKNIQYF	TGTGCCAGCAGCGAACCACAGGCCTCCGGAGAGGCCAAAAACATTCAGTACTTC
TRBV5-1	few	TRBD2	TRBJ2-1	CASSRGLAGVGGIGNEQFF	TGCGCCAGCAGCAGAGGACTAGCGGGAGTGGGGGGTATTGGCAATGAGCAGTTCTTC
TRBV30	-	TRBD2	TRBJ2-5	CAWGAGAGGETQYF	TGTGCCTGGGGGGCCGGGGCGGGAGGGGAGACCCAGTACTTC
TRBV6-5	-	TRBD2	TRBJ2-7	CASNRAGGSSYEQYF	TGTGCCAGCAATCGAGCGGGGGGCAGCTCCTACGAGCAGTACTTC
TRBV9	-	-	TRBJ1-2	CASSVGGSISGEANYGYTF	TGTGCCAGCAGCGTAGGCGGGTCGATCTCAGGGGAAGCTAACTATGGCTACACCTTC
TRBV5-1	once	TRBD1	TRBJ2-5	CASRTTGVRQTQYF	TGCGCCAGCAGAACGACAGGGGTCAGGCAGACCCAGTACTTC
TRBV5-6	-	TRBD2	TRBJ2-1	CASRRELAEYNEQFF	TGTGCCAGCAGACGCGAACTAGCGGAATACAATGAGCAGTTCTTC
TRBV29-1	-	TRBD2	TRBJ2-7	CSVTRASGTYEQYF	TGCAGCGTTACTCGGGCTAGCGGAACCTACGAGCAGTACTTC
TRBV6-1	-	TRBD1	TRBJ1-5	CASTRGQDQPQHF	TGTGCCAGCACCAGGGGGCAGGATCAGCCCCAGCATTTT
TRBV7-6	-	-	TRBJ1-1	CASSLDRAGNTEAFF	TGTGCCAGCAGCTTAGACCGGGCGGGGAACACTGAAGCTTTCTTT
TRBV9	-	-	TRBJ1-6	CASSPRPEDSPLHF	TGTGCCAGCAGCCCAAGACCGGAGGATTCACCCCTCCACTTT
TRBV29-1	-	-	TRBJ2-7	CSVAASPSYEQYF	TGCAGCGTTGCAGCGAGCCCCTCCTACGAGCAGTACTTC
TRBV4-1	-	TRBD1	TRBJ1-2	CASSQGIDRVYGYTF	TGCGCCAGCAGCCAAGGGATAGACAGGGTCTATGGCTACACCTTC
TRBV25-1	-	TRBD2	TRBJ2-1	CASSEYKREYNEQFF	TGTGCCAGCAGTGAATACAAGCGGGAGTACAATGAGCAGTTCTTC
TRBV5-1	-	TRBD1	TRBJ1-5	CAILHGTGGYQPQHF	TGCGCCATCCTCCACGGGACAGGTGGATACCAGCCCCAGCATTTT
TRBV19	-	-	TRBJ2-3	CASSDSARFTDTQYF	TGTGCCAGTAGTGACTCGGCACGGTTCACAGATACGCAGTATTTT
TRBV2	-	-	TRBJ2-2	CASRRSGEGGELFF	TGTGCCAGCAGACGGAGCGGAGAAGGCGGGGAGCTGTTTTTT
TRBV9	-	-	TRBJ1-3	CASSARSGGLTGNTIYF	TGTGCCAGCAGTGCCCGATCGGGGGGCCTTACTGGAAACACCATATATTTT
TRBV19	-	-	TRBJ1-1	CASSLRDYYTEAFF	TGTGCCAGTAGTCTCCGGGACTACTACACTGAAGCTTTCTTT
TRBV29-1	few	-	TRBJ2-3	CSVQPGGDTQYF	TGCAGCGTGCAGCCAGGGGGGGATACGCAGTATTTT
TRBV9	-	TRBD1	TRBJ2-7	CASSVGQGIYEQYF	TGTGCCAGCAGCGTAGGACAGGGGATCTACGAGCAGTACTTC
TRBV7-6	few	TRBD2	TRBJ2-3	CASSAKLAGGTDTQYF	TGTGCCAGCAGCGCAAAACTAGCGGGGGGCACAGATACGCAGTATTTT
TRBV15	-	TRBD2	TRBJ2-7	CATSRVLAGYYEQYF	TGTGCCACCAGCAGAGTACTAGCGGGGTACTACGAGCAGTACTTC
TRBV7-9	few	-	TRBJ2-7	CASSLALSQTTYEQYF	TGTGCCAGCAGCTTAGCGCTATCCCAGACAACCTACGAGCAGTACTTC
TRBV7-9	-	-	TRBJ1-1	CASSPPGGAVHRRTEAFF	TGTGCCAGCAGCCCTCCGGGAGGGGCAGTCCACCGTCGCACTGAAGCTTTCTTT
TRBV7-9	-	-	TRBJ1-1	CASSFDRPHLGAFF	TGTGCCAGCAGCTTTGACAGACCGCACCTCGGTGCTTTCTTT
TRBV30	-	-	TRBJ2-3	CAWLRQSPDTQYF	TGTGCCTGGTTGAGACAGTCGCCAGATACGCAGTATTTT